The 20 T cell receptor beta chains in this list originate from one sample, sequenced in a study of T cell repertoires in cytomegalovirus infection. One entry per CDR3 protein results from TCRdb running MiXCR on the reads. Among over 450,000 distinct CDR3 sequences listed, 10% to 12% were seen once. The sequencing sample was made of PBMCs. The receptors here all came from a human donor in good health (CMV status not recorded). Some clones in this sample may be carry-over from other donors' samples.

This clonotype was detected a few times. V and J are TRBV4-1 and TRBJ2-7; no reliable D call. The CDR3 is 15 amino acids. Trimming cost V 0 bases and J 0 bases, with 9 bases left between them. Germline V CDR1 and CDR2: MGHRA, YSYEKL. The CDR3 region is CASSQEGYRSYEQYF. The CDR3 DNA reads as TGCGCCAGCAGCCAAGAGGGCTACCGCTCCTACGAGCAGTACTTC.

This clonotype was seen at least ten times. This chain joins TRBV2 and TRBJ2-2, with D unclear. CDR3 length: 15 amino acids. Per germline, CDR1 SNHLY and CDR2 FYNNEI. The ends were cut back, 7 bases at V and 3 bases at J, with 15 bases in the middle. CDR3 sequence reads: CASTLGTLDTGELFF. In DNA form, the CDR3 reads TGTGCCAGCACCCTGGGTACCCTCGACACCGGGGAGCTGTTTTTT.

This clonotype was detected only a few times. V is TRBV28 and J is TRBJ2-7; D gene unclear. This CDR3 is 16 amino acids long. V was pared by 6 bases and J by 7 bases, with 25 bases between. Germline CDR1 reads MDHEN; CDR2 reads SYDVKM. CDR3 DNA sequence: TGTGCCAGCAGCGCTTATGTCGGTCACAAAAGGGATGAGCAGTACTTC. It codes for CASSAYVGHKRDEQYF.

CDR3 nucleotide sequence: TGTGCCAGCAGTGAAGCGAACTCTAGCTGGGAGACCCAGTACTTC. This gives the protein CASSEANSSWETQYF. J is TRBJ2-5 and V is TRBV2, with a possible D match to TRBD2 (5 bases). CDR3 length: 15 amino acids. Germline CDR1 SNHLY, CDR2 FYNNEI. V was trimmed by 0 bases and J by 5 bases, leaving 13 bases between them.

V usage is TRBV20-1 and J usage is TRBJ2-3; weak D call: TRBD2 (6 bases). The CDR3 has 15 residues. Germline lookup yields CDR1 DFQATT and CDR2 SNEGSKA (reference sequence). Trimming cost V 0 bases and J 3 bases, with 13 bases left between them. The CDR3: CSARDPREWTDTQYF. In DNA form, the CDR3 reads TGCAGTGCTAGAGATCCCCGGGAGTGGACAGATACGCAGTATTTT.

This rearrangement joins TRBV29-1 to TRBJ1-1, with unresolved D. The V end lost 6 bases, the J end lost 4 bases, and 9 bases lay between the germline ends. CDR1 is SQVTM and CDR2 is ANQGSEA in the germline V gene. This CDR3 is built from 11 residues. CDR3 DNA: TGCAGCGTCCACCTGAGCACTGAAGCTTTCTTT. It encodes CSVHLSTEAFF.

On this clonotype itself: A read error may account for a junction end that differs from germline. The CDR3 protein is CASSTGQGTYEQHF. The DNA for the CDR3 is TGTGCCAGCAGTACGGGACAGGGAACCTACGAGCAGCACTTC. The genes are TRBV12-3 or TRBV12-4 and TRBJ2-7, with 9 bases that match TRBD1. The CDR3 covers 14 residues.

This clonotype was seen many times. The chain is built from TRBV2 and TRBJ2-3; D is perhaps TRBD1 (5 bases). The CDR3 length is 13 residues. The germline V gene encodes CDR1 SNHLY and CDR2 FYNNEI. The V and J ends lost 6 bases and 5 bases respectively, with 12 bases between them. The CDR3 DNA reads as TGTGCCAGCAGCGAGGACACTAAAGATACGCAGTATTTT. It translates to CASSEDTKDTQYF.

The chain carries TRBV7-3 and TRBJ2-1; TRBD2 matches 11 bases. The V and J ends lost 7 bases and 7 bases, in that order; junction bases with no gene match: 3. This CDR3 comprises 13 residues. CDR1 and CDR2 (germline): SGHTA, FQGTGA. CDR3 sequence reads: CASTLAGENEQFF. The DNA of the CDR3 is TGTGCCAGCACACTAGCGGGGGAGAATGAGCAGTTCTTC.

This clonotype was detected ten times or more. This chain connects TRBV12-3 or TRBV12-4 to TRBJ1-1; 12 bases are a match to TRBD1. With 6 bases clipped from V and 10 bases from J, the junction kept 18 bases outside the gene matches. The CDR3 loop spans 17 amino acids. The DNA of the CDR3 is TGTGCCAGCAGCACTTGGGACAGGGGGCGCGTCCCAGCTGGAGCTTTCTTT. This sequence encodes CASSTWDRGRVPAGAFF.

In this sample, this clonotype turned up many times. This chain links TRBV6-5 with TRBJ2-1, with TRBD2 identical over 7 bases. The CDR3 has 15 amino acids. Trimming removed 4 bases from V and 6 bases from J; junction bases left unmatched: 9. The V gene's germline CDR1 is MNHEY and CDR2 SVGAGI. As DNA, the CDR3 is TGTGCCAGCAGTTCTGAAGCGGGATCTTCCAATGAGCAGTTCTTC. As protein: CASSSEAGSSNEQFF.

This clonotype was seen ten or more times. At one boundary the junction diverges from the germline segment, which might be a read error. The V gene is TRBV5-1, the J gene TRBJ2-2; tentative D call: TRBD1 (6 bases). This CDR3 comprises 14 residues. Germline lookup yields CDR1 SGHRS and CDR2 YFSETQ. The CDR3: CASSSGQNTGELFF. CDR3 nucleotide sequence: TGTGCCAGCAGCTCGGGACAGAACACCGGGGAGCTGTTTTTT.

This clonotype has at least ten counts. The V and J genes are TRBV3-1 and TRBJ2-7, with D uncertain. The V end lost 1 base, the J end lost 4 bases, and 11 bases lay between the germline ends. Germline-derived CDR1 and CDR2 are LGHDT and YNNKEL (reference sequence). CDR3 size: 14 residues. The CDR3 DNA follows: TGTGCCAGCAGCCAAGCGCCAAACATTTACGAGCAGTACTTC. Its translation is CASSQAPNIYEQYF.

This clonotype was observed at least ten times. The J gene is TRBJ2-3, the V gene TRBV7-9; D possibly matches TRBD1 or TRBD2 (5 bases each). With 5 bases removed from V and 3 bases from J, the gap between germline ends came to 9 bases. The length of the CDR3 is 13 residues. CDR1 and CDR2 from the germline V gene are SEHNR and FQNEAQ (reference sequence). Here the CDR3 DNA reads TGTGCCAGCAGCGGGGACCTAACAGATACGCAGTATTTT. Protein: CASSGDLTDTQYF.

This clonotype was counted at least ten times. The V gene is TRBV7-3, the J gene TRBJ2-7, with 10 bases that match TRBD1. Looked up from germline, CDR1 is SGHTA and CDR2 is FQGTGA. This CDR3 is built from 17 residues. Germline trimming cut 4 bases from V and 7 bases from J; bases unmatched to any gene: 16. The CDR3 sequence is CASSSIPGQGGLSEQYF. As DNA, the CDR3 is TGTGCCAGCAGCTCAATCCCCGGACAGGGGGGGCTGAGTGAGCAGTACTTC.

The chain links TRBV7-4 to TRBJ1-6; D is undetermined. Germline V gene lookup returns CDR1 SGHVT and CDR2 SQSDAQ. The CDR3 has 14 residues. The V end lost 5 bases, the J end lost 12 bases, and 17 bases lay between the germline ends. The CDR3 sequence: CASSPTRKREPLHF. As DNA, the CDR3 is TGTGCCAGCAGCCCGACAAGAAAAAGGGAACCCCTCCACTTT.

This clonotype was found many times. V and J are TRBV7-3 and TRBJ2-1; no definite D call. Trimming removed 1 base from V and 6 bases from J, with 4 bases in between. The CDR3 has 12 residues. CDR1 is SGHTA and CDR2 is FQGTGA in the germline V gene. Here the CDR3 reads CASSLMGNEQFF. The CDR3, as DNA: TGTGCCAGCAGCTTAATGGGCAATGAGCAGTTCTTC.

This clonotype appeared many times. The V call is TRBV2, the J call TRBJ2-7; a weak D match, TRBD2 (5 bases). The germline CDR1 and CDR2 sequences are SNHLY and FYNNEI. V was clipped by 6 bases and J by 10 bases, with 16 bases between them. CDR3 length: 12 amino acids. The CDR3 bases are TGTGCCAGCAGGCCCCTGACCCGGGGACAGTACTTC. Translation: CASRPLTRGQYF.

The CDR3 DNA reads as TGCGCCAGCAGCAGATTAGCGGGGTCGGACGAGCAGTACTTC. Translated: CASSRLAGSDEQYF. J is TRBJ2-7 and V is TRBV5-1, with 8 nucleotides matching TRBD2. The length of the CDR3 is 14 residues. With 4 bases clipped from V and 5 bases from J, the junction kept 8 bases outside the gene matches. The germline CDR1 and CDR2 sequences are SGHRS and YFSETQ.

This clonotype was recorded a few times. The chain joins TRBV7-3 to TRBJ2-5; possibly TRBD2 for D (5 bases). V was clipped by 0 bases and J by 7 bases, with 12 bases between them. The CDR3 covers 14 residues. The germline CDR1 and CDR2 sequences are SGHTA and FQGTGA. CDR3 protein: CASSLTPTRGTQYF. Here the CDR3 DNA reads TGTGCCAGCAGCTTAACGCCGACTCGGGGGACCCAGTACTTC.